The entry below describes one T cell receptor beta chain. Its antigen is not identified. Generated by immunoSEQ multiplex PCR, the TCRdb table keeps only in-frame clones and is missing some. The data hold about 120,000 clones, with around 90% observed a single time. The data were obtained in a study of T cell responses to AZD1222 COVID-19 vaccine. Findings of the study overall: None of the repertoires were sampled until the peak T cell response had passed.

Sequenced here: peripheral blood, sampled on day 0 of MenACWY control vaccination. This sequence originates from an adult in good health.

CDR3 protein: CASSLGGAGTDTQYF. DNA for the CDR3: TGTGCCAGCAGTTTGGGGGGCGCGGGCACAGATACGCAGTATTTT. The V call is TRBV27, the J call TRBJ2-3; D is possibly TRBD1 or TRBD2 (6 bases each). Trimming took off 3 bases at V and 1 base at J, with 11 bases between the two ends. The germline CDR1 and CDR2 sequences are MNHEY and SMNVEV (reference sequence). There are 15 residues in the CDR3.